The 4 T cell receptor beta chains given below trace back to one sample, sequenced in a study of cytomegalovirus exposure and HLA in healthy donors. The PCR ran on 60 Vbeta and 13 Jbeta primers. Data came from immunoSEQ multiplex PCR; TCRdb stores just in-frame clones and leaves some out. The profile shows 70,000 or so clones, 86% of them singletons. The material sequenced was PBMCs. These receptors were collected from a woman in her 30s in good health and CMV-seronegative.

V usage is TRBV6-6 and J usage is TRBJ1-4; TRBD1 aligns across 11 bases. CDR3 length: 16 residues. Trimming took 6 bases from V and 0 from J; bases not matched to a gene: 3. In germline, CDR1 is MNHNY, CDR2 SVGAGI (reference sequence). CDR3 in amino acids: CASSSGQGATNEKLFF. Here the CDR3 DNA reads TGTGCCAGCAGCTCGGGACAGGGGGCAACTAATGAAAAACTGTTTTTT.

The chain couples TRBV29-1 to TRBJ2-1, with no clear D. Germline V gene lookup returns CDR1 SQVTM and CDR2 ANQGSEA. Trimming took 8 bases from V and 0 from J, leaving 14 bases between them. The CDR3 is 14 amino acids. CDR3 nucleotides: TGCAGCTTCTTTACTCCTCGCTCCTACAATGAGCAGTTCTTC. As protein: CSFFTPRSYNEQFF.

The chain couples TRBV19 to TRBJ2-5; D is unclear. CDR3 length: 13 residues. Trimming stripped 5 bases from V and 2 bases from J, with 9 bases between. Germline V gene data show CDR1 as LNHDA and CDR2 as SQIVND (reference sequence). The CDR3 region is CASSPRGQETQYF. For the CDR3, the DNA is TGTGCCAGTAGTCCCCGAGGTCAAGAGACCCAGTACTTC. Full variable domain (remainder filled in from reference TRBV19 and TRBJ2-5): DGGITQSPKYLFRKEGQNVTLSCEQNLNHDAMYWYRQDPGQGLRLIYYSQIVNDFQKGDIAEGYSVSREKKESFPLTVTSAQKNPTAFYLCASSPRGQETQYFGPGTRLLVL.

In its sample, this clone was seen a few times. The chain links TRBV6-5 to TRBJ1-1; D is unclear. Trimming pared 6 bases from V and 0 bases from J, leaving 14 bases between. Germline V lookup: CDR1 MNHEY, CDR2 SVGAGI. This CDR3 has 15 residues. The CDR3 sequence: CASRIAGGMNTEAFF. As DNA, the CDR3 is TGTGCCAGCAGGATTGCGGGCGGCATGAACACTGAAGCTTTCTTT.